Shown below are 9 T cell receptor beta chains from a single sample sequenced in a study of early T cells in non-severe SARS-CoV-2 infection. One entry per CDR3 protein, called by TCRdb with MiXCR from the 5' RACE reads. Of tens of thousands of distinct CDR3 sequences listed, about 13% are singletons. Specimen: whole blood. The receptors come from an adult who was a healthcare worker with PCR-confirmed SARS-CoV-2 infection or an uninfected control (not recorded which).

This clonotype was seen only once. The chain joins TRBV7-2 to TRBJ1-6; D call uncertain. Germline V gene sequence: CDR1 SGHTA, CDR2 FQGNSA. The CDR3 consists of 14 residues. V dropped 3 bases and J dropped 9 bases, with 12 bases sitting between them. The CDR3 spells CASSFREMASPLHF. The CDR3 region has the DNA TGTGCCAGCAGCTTTAGGGAGATGGCTTCACCCCTCCACTTT. Based on the CDR3 plus reference TRBV7-2 and TRBJ1-6, the full variable domain is GAGVSQSPSNKVTEKGKDVELRCDPISGHTALYWYRQSLGQGLEFLIYFQGNSAPDKSGLPSDRFSAERTGGSVSTLTIQRTQQEDSAVYLCASSFREMASPLHFGNGTRLTVT.

In this sample, this clonotype turned up many times. The rearrangement joins TRBV29-1 to TRBJ1-2, with 11 bases identical to TRBD1. The germline V gene has CDR1 SQVTM and CDR2 ANQGSEA. CDR3 length equals 13 residues. Trimming removed 6 bases from V and 4 bases from J; junction bases left unmatched: 4. CDR3 in amino acids: CSVGQGASYGYTF. The DNA for the CDR3 is TGCAGCGTCGGACAGGGGGCTTCCTATGGCTACACCTTC.

The chain carries TRBV7-9 and TRBJ2-5; unclear D gene. V was clipped by 5 bases and J by 5 bases, with 15 bases between them. In germline, CDR1 is SEHNR, CDR2 FQNEAQ (reference sequence). CDR3 length: 14 residues. The CDR3 loop is CASSRPLGSETQYF. The CDR3 DNA reads TGTGCCAGCAGCCGACCCTTGGGGTCGGAGACCCAGTACTTC.

This clonotype was detected ten times or more. The DNA of the CDR3 is TGTGCCAGCACGCCTACTAGTAACGGGGAGCTGTTTTTT. Its protein product is CASTPTSNGELFF. The chain uses TRBV5-6 and TRBJ2-2; weak D call: TRBD2 (5 bases). Between the trimmed V and J ends, which lost 6 bases and 7 bases, there was a span of 13 bases. Germline V gene lookup returns CDR1 SGHDT and CDR2 YYEEEE. This CDR3 comprises 13 residues.

This clonotype was counted between two and nine times. The rearrangement uses TRBV7-8 and TRBJ2-3; TRBD1 agrees at 8 bases. The CDR3 length is 14 residues. Unmatched junction bases numbered 11, after V lost 10 bases and J lost 5 bases. Germline V gene lookup returns CDR1 SGHVS and CDR2 FQNEAQ. CDR3 coding DNA: TGTGCCATACGGAGGCAGGGGGCAAAAGATACGCAGTATTTT. It specifies CAIRRQGAKDTQYF.

This clonotype came up a few times. This chain links TRBV6-2 or TRBV6-3 with TRBJ2-2; D is unclear. The germline gives CDR1 MNHEY, CDR2 SVGEGT. The V end was cut by 6 bases, the J end by 5 bases, with 22 bases between. The CDR3 is 17 residues long. CDR3 in amino acids: CASSEPDEVLRTGELFF. The CDR3 nucleotides read TGTGCCAGCAGCGAGCCTGATGAGGTGCTGCGGACCGGGGAGCTGTTTTTT.

Notes on this clonotype: A read error is possible here, since a much larger clone lies one base away. The chain recombines TRBV10-3 with TRBJ2-2; D is ambiguous. Trimming removed 8 bases at V and 7 bases at J, with 8 bases between. The germline gives CDR1 ENHRY, CDR2 SYGVKD. The CDR3 extends over 11 amino acids. Written as DNA, the CDR3 is TGTGCCATCGGGTCCAGCGGGGAGCTGTTTTTT. It yields the protein CAIGSSGELFF.

This clonotype was seen more than once but under ten times. The rearrangement uses TRBV24-1 and TRBJ2-7, with 12 bases lining up with TRBD1. The CDR3 has 17 amino acids. CDR1 and CDR2 from the germline V gene are KGHDR and SFDVKD. After removal of 4 bases from V and 5 bases from J, the junction contained 11 bases not matched to a gene. DNA for the CDR3: TGTGCCACCAGTGACCCCGGGACAGGGGGCGCTCGGGACGAGCAGTACTTC. It codes for CATSDPGTGGARDEQYF.

The V call is TRBV18, the J call TRBJ1-1; D remains unclear. This CDR3 spans 17 amino acids. Germline values: CDR1 KGHSH, CDR2 LQKENI. Trimming stripped 3 bases from V and 0 bases from J, with 17 bases between. Here the CDR3 DNA reads TGTGCCAGCTCACCCAACCCCCCGACGGTAATGAACACTGAAGCTTTCTTT. Amino acid sequence: CASSPNPPTVMNTEAFF.